Described below is a single TCR beta chain sequence and its context. In terms of age and location, participants ranged from roughly 18 to 100 years and lived in about 25 US areas. Donors were grouped by their self-reported clinical history. This entry comes from a study of blood T cell repertoires in COVID-19. At the level of the study: In Cohort 3, a recovered donor had either two negative PCRs, clearance, or symptom resolution.

The CDR3 is 17 amino acids. Germline V gene data show CDR1 as LGHDT and CDR2 as YNNKEL (reference sequence). The V gene lost 1 base and the J gene lost 9 bases, with 21 bases spanning the gap. Here immunoSEQ multiplex PCR was the method, and the copy in TCRdb shows in-frame clones only, minus some. This table has approximately 190,000 clones, around 86% appearing once. Source material: PBMCs or T cells enriched from blood (not recorded which). The chain couples TRBV3-1 (or the pseudogene TRBV3-2) to TRBJ2-2, with a tentative D call TRBD2 (5 bases). This receptor was taken from a woman aged 40-49 years in a cohort exposed to, infected with or recovered from COVID-19 (not recorded which). CDR3 loop: CASSQGVVSIRGRELFF. The DNA for the CDR3 is TGTGCCAGCAGCCAAGGGGTGGTGAGCATAAGAGGGCGGGAGCTGTTTTTT.